One sample yielded the 29 T cell receptor beta chains listed below, sequenced in a study of T cell clonotyping in hematopoietic cell transplantation (dated by TCRdb to about 2021). The library was prepared using the immunoSEQ multiplex PCR assay. TCRdb's version of the immuneACCESS table is confined to in-frame rearrangements and falls short of the full clone set. An unresolved V gene accounts for under half of the shortfall where checked; the remainder is of unknown origin. The sample table shows tens of thousands of clones, and about 90% are seen once. The top ten constitute about 10% of the sample. The time point label, as the study defines it: 100 days after allo-HCT. Sequencing used PBMCs, obtained 100 days after allogeneic stem cell transplant. The receptors shown here come from a female patient aged 45-65 years who had an allogeneic stem cell transplant from a related donor, so the T cells may come from the graft donor. Some clones in this sample may be carry-over from other donors' samples.

The chain recombines TRBV5-5 with TRBJ1-6; tentative D call: TRBD1 (5 bases). Germline V gene sequence: CDR1 SGHKS, CDR2 YYEKEE (reference sequence). Trimming removed 4 bases at V and 7 bases at J, with 15 bases between. CDR3 length equals 15 residues. CDR3 sequence: CASSPGTVLNSPLHF. CDR3 nucleotide sequence: TGTGCCAGCAGCCCCGGGACGGTCCTCAATTCACCCCTCCACTTT. The whole variable domain, filled in from reference TRBV5-5 and TRBJ1-6, reads DAGVTQSPTHLIKTRGQQVTLRCSPISGHKSVSWYQQVLGQGPQFIFQYYEKEERGRGNFPDRFSARQFPNYSSELNVNALLLGDSALYLCASSPGTVLNSPLHFGNGTRLTVT.

The chain couples TRBV6-4 to TRBJ2-2; 12 bases agree with TRBD1. The CDR3 is 17 amino acids. V was pared by 4 bases and J by 5 bases, with 8 bases of the junction left unmatched. Germline values: CDR1 MRHNA, CDR2 SNTAGT. This CDR3 reads CASSASLGQGATGELFF. In nucleotides, the CDR3 is TGTGCCAGCAGTGCCTCCCTGGGACAGGGGGCAACCGGGGAGCTGTTTTTT.

The V gene is TRBV7-7, the J gene TRBJ2-3, with D hard to call. Germline CDR1 reads SSHAT; CDR2 reads FNYEAQ (reference sequence). Trimming pared 5 bases from V and 1 base from J, leaving 13 bases between. CDR3 size: 15 residues. The CDR3, as DNA: TGTGCCAGCAGCCTTTACGCTGGGGGCACAGATACGCAGTATTTT. Translating gives CASSLYAGGTDTQYF.

The rearrangement uses TRBV25-1 and TRBJ2-5; TRBD2 might be the D (6 bases). There are 16 residues in the CDR3. Germline loops: CDR1 MGHDK, CDR2 SYGVNS. V lost 3 bases, J lost 2 bases, and 16 bases lay in between. In nucleotides, the CDR3 is TGTGCCAGCAGTGATAGGAGGACTACCTTACAAGAGACCCAGTACTTC. Its protein is CASSDRRTTLQETQYF. Full variable domain (missing parts from reference TRBV25-1 and TRBJ2-5): EADIYQTPRYLVIGTGKKITLECSQTMGHDKMYWYQQDPGMELHLIHYSYGVNSTEKGDLSSESTVSRIRTEHFPLTLESARPSHTSQYLCASSDRRTTLQETQYFGPGTRLLVL.

This chain connects TRBV11-2 to TRBJ2-1; 9 bases align to TRBD2. CDR1 is SGHAT and CDR2 is FQNNGV in the germline V gene. Unmatched junction bases numbered 15, after V lost 5 bases and J lost 7 bases. The CDR3 totals 17 residues. The CDR3 nucleotides are TGTGCCAGCAGCCCAATGGGCGGTCTAGCGGGGAGGAATGAGCAGTTCTTC. Amino acids: CASSPMGGLAGRNEQFF.

The gene calls are TRBV4-2 and TRBJ1-2; 8 positions match TRBD1. The CDR3 totals 18 residues. V was pared by 1 base and J by 0 bases, with 10 bases of the junction left unmatched. The germline V gene encodes CDR1 LGHNA and CDR2 YNFKEQ. This CDR3 reads CASSQASGQGLANYGYTF. The DNA for the CDR3 is TGTGCCAGCAGCCAAGCAAGCGGACAGGGTTTAGCTAACTATGGCTACACCTTC.

J is TRBJ1-2 and V is TRBV2, with D possibly matching TRBD1 (5 bases). The CDR3 is 13 amino acids. Germline lookup yields CDR1 SNHLY and CDR2 FYNNEI. V lost 3 bases and J lost 10, with 15 bases in between. CDR3 coding DNA: TGTGCCAGCAGTGAGGGGCCGATCACAGCCTACACCTTC. This encodes CASSEGPITAYTF. Looking up the rest from reference TRBV2 and TRBJ1-2 gives the full variable domain: EPEVTQTPSHQVTQMGQEVILRCVPISNHLYFYWYRQILGQKVEFLVSFYNNEISEKSEIFDDQFSVERPDGSNFTLKIRSTKLEDSAMYFCASSEGPITAYTFGSGTRLTVV.

The chain joins TRBV7-9 to TRBJ2-5; no firm D call. This CDR3 has 13 amino acids. V lost 1 base and J lost 4, with 7 bases in between. Germline assignment: CDR1 SEHNR and CDR2 FQNEAQ (reference sequence). This CDR3 is CASSLGGPETQYF. The CDR3 region has the DNA TGTGCCAGCAGCTTAGGGGGTCCAGAGACCCAGTACTTC.

V gene TRBV2 combines with J gene TRBJ1-2; no definite D call. Germline CDR1 is SNHLY and CDR2 is FYNNEI. The V end lost 7 bases, the J end lost 0 bases, and 9 bases lay between the germline ends. There are 13 residues in the CDR3. The CDR3 bases are TGTGCCAGCAATAACAGCCCTAACTATGGCTACACCTTC. Protein product: CASNNSPNYGYTF.

The chain uses TRBV2 and TRBJ2-1, with 7 bases that match TRBD2. Germline V gene data show CDR1 as SNHLY and CDR2 as FYNNEI. CDR3 length: 17 residues. Trimming at V came to 7 bases and at J to 0 bases, leaving 12 bases not matched to a gene. CDR3 DNA: TGTGCCAGCAAGTCGGCTAGCGGAGTTCTCTCCTACAATGAGCAGTTCTTC. This gives the protein CASKSASGVLSYNEQFF.

The V call is TRBV5-1, the J call TRBJ2-3; no definite D call. The germline V and J ends were trimmed by 4 bases and 0 bases, with 9 bases remaining between them. Germline CDR1 reads SGHRS; CDR2 reads YFSETQ. The CDR3 has 14 amino acids. The CDR3 DNA sequence: TGCGCCAGCAGCGTCGTTGGGAGCACAGATACGCAGTATTTT. Protein sequence: CASSVVGSTDTQYF.

In nucleotides, the CDR3 is TGTGCCAGCAGCCCAGGACCCAATTCACCCCTCCACTTT. Amino acids: CASSPGPNSPLHF. This chain links TRBV11-3 with TRBJ1-6, with no clear D. Looked up from germline, CDR1 is SGHNT and CDR2 is YENEEA. Trimming cost V 5 bases and J 7 bases, with 9 bases left between them. The length of the CDR3 is 13 residues.

This chain connects TRBV5-8 to TRBJ1-5; D unclear. The CDR3 covers 12 residues. Germline V gene lookup returns CDR1 SGHTS and CDR2 YDEGEE. Trimming shortened V by 4 bases and J by 7 bases, and 9 bases separated the two germline ends. The CDR3 coding sequence is TGTGCCAGCAGCCCCCGGAGGCAGCCCCAGCATTTT. Translation gives CASSPRRQPQHF. The full variable domain, in which reference TRBV5-8 and TRBJ1-5 provide the parts outside the CDR3, is EAGVTQSPTHLIKTRGQQATLRCSPISGHTSVYWYQQALGLGLQFLLWYDEGEERNRGNFPPRFSGRQFPNYSSELNVNALELEDSALYLCASSPRRQPQHFGDGTRLSIL.

The rearrangement uses TRBV9 and TRBJ1-3, with D perhaps TRBD1 (5 bases). The V end was cut by 4 bases, the J end by 0 bases, with 17 bases between. The CDR3 has 17 residues. In germline, CDR1 is SGDLS, CDR2 YYNGEE. In DNA form, the CDR3 reads TGTGCCAGCAGCACTGACTCAGGACATAGCTCTGGAAACACCATATATTTT. Its protein product is CASSTDSGHSSGNTIYF.

This clone is judged medium-sized. The chain recombines TRBV5-4 with TRBJ2-7; 7 bases fit TRBD1. V gave up 8 bases and J gave up 5 bases; unmatched junction bases: 10. This CDR3 contains 13 residues. CDR1 and CDR2 (germline): SGHNT, YYREEE (reference sequence). CDR3 residues: CASWDDRVNEQYF. CDR3 in DNA: TGTGCCAGTTGGGACGACAGGGTTAACGAGCAGTACTTC.

The rearrangement joins TRBV2 to TRBJ1-1, with a tentative D call TRBD1 (6 bases). This CDR3 contains 11 residues. Between the trimmed V and J ends, which lost 3 bases and 11 bases, there was a span of 10 bases. Germline assignment: CDR1 SNHLY and CDR2 FYNNEI. CDR3 residues: CASSEGAGAFF. CDR3 coding DNA: TGTGCCAGCAGTGAGGGGGCAGGGGCTTTCTTT. Supplemented by reference TRBV2 and TRBJ1-1, the full variable domain reads EPEVTQTPSHQVTQMGQEVILRCVPISNHLYFYWYRQILGQKVEFLVSFYNNEISEKSEIFDDQFSVERPDGSNFTLKIRSTKLEDSAMYFCASSEGAGAFFGQGTRLTVV.

The chain links TRBV14 to TRBJ1-1; D is uncertain. Trimming removed 0 bases at V and 1 base at J, with 9 bases between. The CDR3 spans 15 residues. Germline values: CDR1 SGHDN, CDR2 FVKESK. The CDR3 loop reads CASSQELGGNTEAFF. In DNA, the CDR3 is TGTGCCAGCAGCCAAGAGTTAGGAGGGAACACTGAAGCTTTCTTT.

The chain links TRBV18 to TRBJ2-2; D call uncertain. Germline CDR1 is KGHSH and CDR2 is LQKENI. CDR3 length equals 15 residues. V was clipped by 3 bases and J by 6 bases, with 14 bases between them. The CDR3 sequence: CASSPDMYVAGELFF. CDR3 nucleotides: TGTGCCAGCTCACCCGATATGTACGTGGCCGGGGAGCTGTTTTTT. Combining the CDR3 with reference TRBV18 and TRBJ2-2 gives the whole variable domain NAGVMQNPRHLVRRRGQEARLRCSPMKGHSHVYWYRQLPEEGLKFMVYLQKENIIDESGMPKERFSAEFPKEGPSILRIQQVVRGDSAAYFCASSPDMYVAGELFFGEGSRLTVL.

The chain joins TRBV11-2 to TRBJ1-1; D not resolved. Per germline, CDR1 SGHAT and CDR2 FQNNGV. Deletions cut 0 bases from V and 4 bases from J, with 9 bases between. The CDR3 extends over 14 amino acids. The CDR3 nucleotides are TGTGCCAGCAGCTTAGAACTGGGTCGCACTGAAGCTTTCTTT. This codes for CASSLELGRTEAFF. Complete variable domain (other parts from reference TRBV11-2 and TRBJ1-1): EAGVAQSPRYKIIEKRQSVAFWCNPISGHATLYWYQQILGQGPKLLIQFQNNGVVDDSQLPKDRFSAERLKGVDSTLKIQPAKLEDSAVYLCASSLELGRTEAFFGQGTRLTVV.

Regarding this clone: The same CDR3 also results from other DNA sequences found in this sample. The V gene is TRBV9, the J gene TRBJ2-1, with 10 bases lining up with TRBD2. Germline CDR1 SGDLS, CDR2 YYNGEE. V lost 4 bases and J lost 1; bases outside the gene matches: 2. The CDR3 is 15 amino acids. CDR3 sequence reads: CASSPSGGSYNEQFF. The CDR3 DNA follows: TGTGCCAGCAGCCCTAGCGGGGGTTCCTACAATGAGCAGTTCTTC.

The chain carries TRBV9 and TRBJ1-6, with 7 bases that match TRBD1. J gave up 7 bases and V 3 bases, and 7 bases lay outside the gene matches. Germline loops: CDR1 SGDLS, CDR2 YYNGEE. This CDR3 has 15 amino acids. The CDR3 spells CASSESGQLNSPLHF. CDR3 in DNA: TGTGCCAGCAGCGAGTCGGGACAGCTGAATTCACCCCTCCACTTT.

The chain combines TRBV25-1 with TRBJ1-4; no clear D gene. The CDR3 is made up of 15 amino acids. Germline assignment: CDR1 MGHDK and CDR2 SYGVNS. V dropped 4 bases and J dropped 3 bases, with 12 bases sitting between them. The CDR3 reads CASSVSVGPNEKLFF. CDR3 DNA sequence: TGTGCCAGCAGTGTTTCGGTAGGGCCTAATGAAAAACTGTTTTTT.

This sequence joins TRBV5-4 and TRBJ2-3; unclear D gene. The V end was cut by 7 bases, the J end by 0 bases, with 15 bases between. CDR1 and CDR2 from the germline V gene are SGHNT and YYREEE (reference sequence). This CDR3 is built from 15 residues. The CDR3 protein is CASHPGGTSTDTQYF. The CDR3 DNA follows: TGTGCCAGCCACCCGGGCGGTACTAGCACAGATACGCAGTATTTT.

This chain's CDR3 is CASSARTGSSYEQYF. The CDR3 bases are TGTGCCAGCAGTGCCCGAACAGGTAGCTCCTACGAGCAGTACTTC. The V and J genes are TRBV27 and TRBJ2-7; perhaps TRBD1 as D (5 bases). V shed 5 bases and J shed 0 bases, with 14 bases lying between them. This CDR3 contains 15 residues. The germline V gene has CDR1 MNHEY and CDR2 SMNVEV (reference sequence).

This chain uses TRBV9 with TRBJ1-2; 9 nucleotides match TRBD1. Germline values: CDR1 SGDLS, CDR2 YYNGEE. The CDR3 is made up of 15 amino acids. V was clipped by 5 bases and J by 8 bases; unmatched bases: 13. The CDR3 loop is CASSSARTGVSGYTF. The CDR3 DNA sequence: TGTGCCAGCAGTTCAGCCAGGACAGGGGTGAGCGGCTACACCTTC.

The chain uses TRBV30 and TRBJ2-3; 12 bases match TRBD2. Germline V CDR1 and CDR2: GTSNPN, SVGIG (reference sequence). The CDR3 runs to 13 residues. The trim removed 8 bases at V and 1 base at J, leaving 1 base unmatched. The CDR3 DNA reads TGTGCCCGGACTAGCGGGGGCACAGATACGCAGTATTTT. Amino acids: CARTSGGTDTQYF.

This clone was seen once. The chain employs TRBV5-6 and TRBJ2-2; 12 nucleotides match TRBD2. The CDR3 has 17 residues. The ends lost 3 bases at V and 3 bases at J; junction bases unmatched: 6. The germline CDR1 and CDR2 sequences are SGHDT and YYEEEE. CDR3 bases: TGTGCCAGCAGCTCGTTAAGGACTAGCGGGGACACCGGGGAGCTGTTTTTT. Its translation: CASSSLRTSGDTGELFF.

DNA for the CDR3: TGTGCCAGCAGCTTAGACTACCGGACAGATACGCAGTATTTT. Its translation: CASSLDYRTDTQYF. The chain uses TRBV11-2 and TRBJ2-3; D gene ambiguous. V was trimmed by 0 bases and J by 3 bases, leaving 7 bases between them. The germline V gene encodes CDR1 SGHAT and CDR2 FQNNGV. The CDR3 loop spans 14 amino acids.

The gene calls are TRBV7-9 and TRBJ2-2; D is unclear. Germline CDR1 SEHNR, CDR2 FQNEAQ (reference sequence). The CDR3 runs 13 residues. The V and J ends lost 9 bases and 4 bases respectively, with 12 bases between them. Here the CDR3 reads CASKGSATGELFF. DNA for the CDR3: TGTGCCAGTAAGGGCAGTGCCACCGGGGAGCTGTTTTTT.